This TCR beta chain appears in the sequencing data of a study of cytomegalovirus exposure and HLA in healthy donors (dated by TCRdb to about 2017). Context from the whole study: In an earlier analysis of 587 of the donors, 276 Gb of sequence data and just under 120 million unique TCR beta sequences from about 180 million T cells were reported. An early release that covered about 600 HLA-typed donors contained about 290 gigabases of sequencing data and around 85 million unique TCR sequences. Among the roughly 400 genotyped donors, around 81% belonged to the genetic ancestry cluster associated with self-reported Caucasian donors. The study aimed to test whether signatures of past pathogen exposure could be identified by cataloging public T cell receptors. Using immunosequencing, the study profiled T cell repertoires from fewer than 700 subjects and related those repertoires to cytomegalovirus serostatus. In addition to the first cohort of roughly 670 subjects, a separate validation cohort of 120 different subjects was used. To predict cytomegalovirus infection status, the study brought together high-throughput TCR immunosequencing, statistical association of individual TCRs with disease status, and machine learning. To study patterns of TCR occurrence, a later analysis re-analyzed previously published TCR beta repertoires from several hundred donors and added high-resolution HLA genotyping. The later analysis used no new phenotypic data to find candidate immune exposures, relying instead on TCR beta sequences and their occurrence across donors. To decide whether each TCR beta V gene segment behaved as functional or pseudogenic, an earlier analysis of approximately 590 of the donors relied on high-throughput TCR beta sequencing. Donor age, sex, ethnicity and CMV serostatus were compiled alongside the repertoire data. A later genetic analysis used genome-wide SNP genotypes for about 60% of the 666 donors, treating that subset as a discovery cohort. All discovery cohort repertoires had been generated on a single sequencing platform. Class I and class II HLA loci were covered by the typing at four-digit resolution. Typing coverage differed by locus: A, B, C, DRB1 and DQB1 were typed in roughly 620-640 donors, DQA1 in approximately 520, DPA1 in approximately 610, and DPB1 in just under 490. Five DR-DQ haplotypes were treated as single units for association and clustering because of strong linkage in the cohort. Among 350 to 400 genotyped donors of the cohort, an average of 235,054 unique TCR beta nucleotide sequences were sequenced per donor, roughly a sixth of them non-productive.

In total, 600 or so healthy bone marrow donors made up the cohort. Cohort members were all nominally healthy when sampled, although unrecorded immune exposures were likely present. CMV serostatus was recorded as positive for roughly 300 and negative for about 55% of the roughly 700 cohort members, whereas no CMV serostatus was recorded for the donor in question. A peripheral blood sample was collected from each donor, and TCR beta sequencing was performed on peripheral blood mononuclear cells. Genomic DNA was extracted from the blood cell samples with the Qiagen DNeasy Blood Extraction Kit. The paper's findings and limits, for the study overall: Several of the top co-occurrence clusters appeared to be linked to parvovirus B19, influenza, CMV and Epstein-Barr virus, according to a later analysis. Three of the identified cytomegalovirus-associated TCR beta chains were confirmed in vitro to be specific for cytomegalovirus antigens. Because HLA typing was unavailable for some donors at each locus, only the typed subset was used in association tests. Most TCR sequences were observed very rarely across donors, whereas some public TCRs were present in many individuals. Sequencing depth was assumed to be roughly uniform across donors in the presence/absence analyses, though that assumption may not hold. About 17 rarely observed V segments, including chromosome 9 orphons, were excluded from the earlier analysis of just under 600 of the donors because counts were too low. A later analysis found that most CMV-associated TCR beta chains appeared HLA-restricted, with HLA associations seemingly driven largely by CMV exposure. Assigning TCR associations to individual alleles was difficult when HLA alleles, especially DR and DQ, strongly co-occurred. An association between a missense DCLRE1C variant and V-gene and J-gene trimming of TCR beta chains was found in a later genetic analysis and replicated in an independent cohort. Compared with the roughly 670-donor mean, donors in an Asian-associated ancestry cluster had fewer N-insertions in productive TCRs, according to a later genetic analysis. The sequencing pipeline was judged likely to have produced a cluster of highly shared sequence variants as a technical artifact. Correlated functional status among segregating V segments might reflect linkage disequilibrium, but an unknown experimental factor could not be ruled out. An earlier analysis of around 600 of the donors showed that most TCR beta V segments appeared in productive rearrangements either about 87% or about 30% of the time, which broadly matched IMGT annotations. In a later analysis, the rate of TCR association differed among HLA loci, with DRB1 alleles having the most associated TCRs and HLA-C alleles having the fewest. This cohort had only TCR beta chains sequenced, and the lack of alpha or paired-chain data limited which features could be detected. A further reported finding was that TCR beta sequences accurately predicted the HLA-A and HLA-B alleles for most subjects in the first cohort. The classifier was reported to diagnose cytomegalovirus status with high specificity and sensitivity in both the original and validation cohorts. In a later analysis, HLA-associated TCR beta chains showed more clonal expansion and lower generation probabilities than non-associated chains that were equally common. The study listed 170 or so TCR beta chains as associated with cytomegalovirus. A later analysis associated 16,951 TCR beta sequences with specific HLA alleles at a false discovery rate of 0.05. According to the authors, the approach could potentially be generalized to other disease states and immunological phenotypes. For the cohort, immune exposure information was limited to CMV serostatus.

A word on this clone: Its antigen remains undetermined. No base quality information exists; no much larger clone differs at one position.

The library came from the immunoSEQ multiplex PCR assay. For the multiplex PCR, a mixture combining 60 forward primers for TCR Vbeta segments and 13 reverse primers for TCR Jbeta segments was used. The CDR3 region of rearranged TCR beta genes was amplified from genomic DNA with a multiplex PCR assay. The Illumina HiSeq System was used to sequence the amplified TCR beta libraries as 87-base-pair reads. Per the source publication's procedure: A later analysis counted approximately 74 million unique TCR beta chains across the 550 to 800 repertoires, and 9 million to 14 million of these chains were shared by at least two donors. Raw reads were error-corrected and collapsed into unique sequences by a nearest-neighbor algorithm in which closely related sequences were merged to remove PCR and sequencing errors. V, D and J gene segments were assigned by aligning CDR3 sequences to IMGT reference sequences. For a sequence to be retained, at least a six-nucleotide match to both a V gene segment and a J gene segment was required. Rearrangements were classified as productive when the CDR3 lacked stop codons and remained in frame with V and J, and all other rearrangements were classified as non-productive. Following IMGT convention, CDR3 was defined as the stretch from the second conserved V-encoded cysteine to the conserved J-encoded phenylalanine. The earlier analysis of some 540 of the donors excluded any sequence lacking an unambiguous match to a single V gene segment. In an earlier analysis of 587 of the donors, a V segment was called functional when productive rearrangements were above 56.7%, and segregating when the standard deviation between donors exceeded 5%. A statistical classification framework was developed to diagnose cytomegalovirus status using the catalog of TCR beta chain sequences. In a later analysis, TCR nucleotide sequences were compared against IMGT/GENE-DB human TR gene sequences so that V and J genes could be assigned. In a later analysis, CDR3 sequences and most-parsimonious VDJ recombination scenarios were assigned using the TCRdist pipeline. In a later analysis, every TCR beta chain was defined by the combination of its CDR3 amino acid sequence and its V-gene family, and reads without a unique V-gene family were dropped. In a later analysis, around 650 highly shared, low-generation-probability nucleotide sequences were removed to address suspected cross-contamination and a sequencing artifact. In a later analysis, a clonal expansion index was calculated for each public chain from normalized within-repertoire ranks of inferred template counts. A later analysis computed generation probabilities with a VDJ recombination model fitted to out-of-frame rearrangements, and checked the results against IGoR. In a later analysis, hypergeometric tests were used to score TCR-TCR, TCR-HLA and TCR-CMV co-occurrence, with a repertoire-size bias correction applied to TCR pairs. In a later analysis, false discovery rates were estimated by permuting HLA or CMV assignments 20 times. In a later analysis, co-occurring TCRs were grouped using DBSCAN, and TCRdist sequence similarity was added for clustering within HLA-allele-positive subsets. For co-occurrence clustering, repertoires with fewer than 30,000 or more than 120,000 public chains were excluded, along with roughly five repertoires with anomalous nucleotide sharing. TCRdb holds this immuneACCESS table with in-frame rearrangements only. Some clones are missing; in checked studies, unresolved V genes explain under half, and the rest has no known cause. Clone size and the V and J calls come from that table; the DNA yielded D and trimming. Here the sample has around 100,000 clones; 63% occur a single time. The ten most abundant clones make up about 4.4% of the sample.

The sequence was collected from a human donor in good health. The sequencing sample was made of PBMCs.

The CDR3 protein: CASSVGGSAYEQYF. In nucleotides, the sequence is TGTGCCAGCAGCGTAGGGGGTAGCGCCTACGAGCAGTACTTC. This sequence uses TRBV9 and TRBJ2-7; the D gene is perhaps TRBD2, from 5 matching bases. As encoded in the germline V gene, CDR1 is SGDLS while CDR2 is YYNGEE. V is shortened by 0 bases, J by 2 bases, and the region joining them spans 9 bases. Taken from cysteine to phenylalanine, the CDR3 has 14 residues. CDR3 DNA only is kept here, 42 bases in frame from base 1.